The 24 T cell receptor beta chains below were found in one sample sequenced in a study of early stage breast cancer tumors. Assay used: immunoSEQ multiplex PCR; TCRdb lists only in-frame clones, some missing. The sample records 69,000 or so clones, 80% being singletons. Sequencing was performed on blood. Receptors were obtained from a person aged 35-55 years with breast cancer.

This CDR3 is CAWSGTVAYEQYF. For the CDR3, the DNA is TGTGCCTGGTCCGGGACAGTGGCCTACGAGCAGTACTTC. V and J are TRBV30 and TRBJ2-7, with 7 bases matching TRBD1. The germline V gene encodes CDR1 GTSNPN and CDR2 SVGIG (reference sequence). This CDR3 spans 13 amino acids. Trimming took 5 bases from V and 2 from J; bases not matched to a gene: 6.

The chain carries TRBV7-9 and TRBJ2-5; D gene unclear. The CDR3 loop spans 13 amino acids. CDR1 is SEHNR, CDR2 FQNEAQ, per germline (reference sequence). Trimming pared 3 bases from V and 5 bases from J, leaving 10 bases between. The CDR3 sequence is CASSFRSLETQYF. The DNA for the CDR3 is TGTGCCAGCAGCTTTAGAAGCTTGGAGACCCAGTACTTC.

This rearrangement joins TRBV7-9 to TRBJ2-3; no clear D. CDR3 size: 12 residues. V dropped 5 bases and J dropped 2 bases, with 5 bases sitting between them. Germline loops: CDR1 SEHNR, CDR2 FQNEAQ (reference sequence). The CDR3, as DNA: TGTGCCAGCAGCCCTACCACAGATACGCAGTATTTT. This encodes CASSPTTDTQYF.

The gene calls are TRBV7-9 and TRBJ2-3, with D perhaps matching TRBD1 (6 bases). The CDR3 totals 15 residues. V was shortened by 7 bases and J by 4 bases, with 18 bases between the two germline ends. Per the germline V gene, CDR1 is SEHNR and CDR2 is FQNEAQ (reference sequence). CDR3 residues: CASISTTGRADTQYF. The CDR3 DNA reads TGTGCCAGCATATCGACGACAGGTCGGGCAGATACGCAGTATTTT.

The J gene is TRBJ1-1, the V gene TRBV4-1; D remains unclear. Trimming cost V 0 bases and J 1 base, with 3 bases left between them. Germline CDR1 reads MGHRA; CDR2 reads YSYEKL. This CDR3 spans 13 amino acids. CDR3 protein: CASSQDRNTEAFF. The CDR3 DNA is TGCGCCAGCAGCCAAGATAGGAACACTGAAGCTTTCTTT.

The gene calls are TRBV6-6 and TRBJ2-2, with 11 bases matching TRBD2. Germline loops: CDR1 MNHNY, CDR2 SVGAGI (reference sequence). V dropped 0 bases and J dropped 6; count of bases not matched to a gene: 3. The CDR3 is 16 amino acids. In DNA form, the CDR3 reads TGTGCCAGCAGTTACTCGACTAGCGGGACCGCCGGGGAGCTGTTTTTT. Its translation: CASSYSTSGTAGELFF.

This clone was recorded only once. The chain combines TRBV11-2 with TRBJ2-3; a possible D gene is TRBD1 (5 bases). CDR3 length equals 13 residues. Deletions cut 1 base from V and 4 bases from J, with 6 bases between. Germline CDR1 reads SGHAT; CDR2 reads FQNNGV. CDR3 amino acids: CASSLGGPDTQYF. The CDR3 bases are TGTGCCAGCAGCTTAGGGGGCCCAGATACGCAGTATTTT.

The chain recombines TRBV6-5 with TRBJ1-1; possible D gene TRBD1, 6 bases. The V gene's germline CDR1 is MNHEY and CDR2 SVGAGI. The length of the CDR3 is 14 residues. Deletions cut 6 bases from V and 1 base from J, with 12 bases between. The CDR3 bases are TGTGCCAGCAGCCACCCGGACAGGAACACTGAAGCTTTCTTT. Residues: CASSHPDRNTEAFF.

This clone occurred once. The chain couples TRBV6-5 to TRBJ1-1; TRBD1 might be the D (5 bases). Trimming cost V 2 bases and J 7 bases, with 17 bases left between them. Germline CDR1 reads MNHEY; CDR2 reads SVGAGI. The CDR3 sequence is 15 residues long. Here the CDR3 reads CASSYTGDGLGEAFF. The CDR3 DNA reads as TGTGCCAGCAGTTACACGGGGGACGGATTGGGTGAAGCTTTCTTT.

The V call is TRBV7-9, the J call TRBJ2-1, with 9 positions matching TRBD1. The junction had 6 bases not matched to a gene; V was cut back by 5 bases and J by 4 bases. The CDR3 is 15 residues long. The germline V gene encodes CDR1 SEHNR and CDR2 FQNEAQ (reference sequence). The CDR3 nucleotides read TGTGCCAGCAGCCGGGGGACAGGGAGGTACAATGAGCAGTTCTTC. Translating it yields CASSRGTGRYNEQFF.

The chain combines TRBV28 with TRBJ2-1, with 7 bases matching TRBD1. The J segment lost 8 bases and the V segment lost 4 bases, leaving 5 bases of the junction unmatched. The CDR3 spans 13 residues. Germline V gene data show CDR1 as MDHEN and CDR2 as SYDVKM. The CDR3 loop is CASSSQGWYEQFF. The CDR3 DNA reads as TGTGCCAGCAGTTCACAGGGGTGGTATGAGCAGTTCTTC. The variable domain in full, with the rest retrieved from reference TRBV28 and TRBJ2-1, is DVKVTQSSRYLVKRTGEKVFLECVQDMDHENMFWYRQDPGLGLRLIYFSYDVKMKEKGDIPEGYSVSREKKERFSLILESASTNQTSMYLCASSSQGWYEQFFGPGTRLTVL.

This chain joins TRBV19 and TRBJ2-1, with D unresolved. V was shortened by 3 bases and J by 4 bases, with 13 bases between the two germline ends. The length of the CDR3 is 15 residues. Looked up from germline, CDR1 is LNHDA and CDR2 is SQIVND (reference sequence). CDR3 sequence reads: CASSIYKRSYNEQFF. In DNA, the CDR3 is TGTGCCAGTAGTATTTACAAAAGGTCTTACAATGAGCAGTTCTTC.

The rearrangement uses TRBV27 and TRBJ2-3, with D unclear. Per the germline V gene, CDR1 is MNHEY and CDR2 is SMNVEV (reference sequence). This CDR3 is 15 amino acids long. V shed 2 bases and J shed 5 bases, with 14 bases lying between them. The CDR3 protein is CASSLRPSARDTQYF. The CDR3 region has the DNA TGTGCCAGCAGTTTAAGACCCTCGGCACGAGATACGCAGTATTTT.

The V gene is TRBV28, the J gene TRBJ2-7, with D perhaps TRBD2 (5 bases). Trimming shortened V by 4 bases and J by 4 bases, and 17 bases separated the two germline ends. The CDR3 sequence is 15 residues long. Germline CDR1 reads MDHEN; CDR2 reads SYDVKM. The CDR3: CASSSPRRGLYEQYF. In nucleotides, the CDR3 is TGTGCCAGCAGTTCACCCCGCCGGGGTTTGTACGAGCAGTACTTC.

The V gene is TRBV28, the J gene TRBJ2-7, with D possibly TRBD2 on 5 matching bases. Germline CDR1 reads MDHEN; CDR2 reads SYDVKM. The V gene lost 8 bases and the J gene lost 7 bases, with 15 bases spanning the gap. The CDR3 is 12 amino acids. The CDR3 protein is CASQSGSSEQYF. The CDR3 DNA reads TGTGCCAGCCAGAGCGGTTCTAGTGAGCAGTACTTC. Complete variable domain (other parts from reference TRBV28 and TRBJ2-7): DVKVTQSSRYLVKRTGEKVFLECVQDMDHENMFWYRQDPGLGLRLIYFSYDVKMKEKGDIPEGYSVSREKKERFSLILESASTNQTSMYLCASQSGSSEQYFGPGTRLTVT.

The V and J genes are TRBV6-4 and TRBJ1-2; the D gene is possibly TRBD1 (6 bases). CDR3 size: 14 residues. V dropped 6 bases and J dropped 8 bases, with 19 bases sitting between them. Germline values: CDR1 MRHNA, CDR2 SNTAGT. The DNA for the CDR3 is TGTGCCAGCAGCGATACTTCCAAAGGGACAGGCTACACCTTC. It codes for CASSDTSKGTGYTF.

The rearrangement links TRBV7-3 to TRBJ2-7, with D possibly being TRBD1 or TRBD2 (6 bases each). CDR1 SGHTA and CDR2 FQGTGA come from the germline V gene. V was cut by 2 bases and J by 0 bases, with 14 bases left in between. This CDR3 contains 16 residues. In DNA, the CDR3 is TGTGCCAGCAGCTTAGGGGGGCCATCCACCTCCTACGAGCAGTACTTC. Residues: CASSLGGPSTSYEQYF.

The chain has TRBV14 and TRBJ2-2; 7 bases map to TRBD1. J was trimmed by 2 bases and V by 3 bases; bases with no gene match: 6. The CDR3 has 16 residues. Per the germline V gene, CDR1 is SGHDN and CDR2 is FVKESK. The CDR3 DNA reads as TGTGCCAGCAGCCAGCTAGGGACAGATAACACCGGGGAGCTGTTTTTT. It is translated as CASSQLGTDNTGELFF.

The V call is TRBV1, the J call TRBJ1-1; TRBD1 was called by the table and not checked on the DNA. TRBV1 is deemed a pseudogene. There are 13 residues in the CDR3. CDR3 sequence: CTSRGRMNTEAFF. Written as DNA, the CDR3 is TGCACCAGCAGAGGCAGGATGAACACTGAAGCTTTCTTT.

This chain uses TRBV2 with TRBJ1-4; D unresolved. V was pared by 2 bases and J by 8 bases, with 15 bases between. This CDR3 is built from 15 residues. Germline V CDR1 and CDR2: SNHLY, FYNNEI. The DNA for the CDR3 is TGTGCCAGCAGTGAATTGGGTTTAGGTAACGAAAAACTGTTTTTT. It specifies CASSELGLGNEKLFF.

V usage is TRBV11-2 and J usage is TRBJ2-3, with 8 bases identical to TRBD2. This CDR3 is built from 16 residues. The germline gives CDR1 SGHAT, CDR2 FQNNGV. Germline trimming cut 0 bases from V and 4 bases from J; bases unmatched to any gene: 6. DNA of the CDR3: TGTGCCAGCAGCTTAGATCTGGCGGGAGGCCCAGATACGCAGTATTTT. Its protein product is CASSLDLAGGPDTQYF. The full variable domain, its missing parts supplied by reference TRBV11-2 and TRBJ2-3, is EAGVAQSPRYKIIEKRQSVAFWCNPISGHATLYWYQQILGQGPKLLIQFQNNGVVDDSQLPKDRFSAERLKGVDSTLKIQPAKLEDSAVYLCASSLDLAGGPDTQYFGPGTRLTVL.

The chain links TRBV9 to TRBJ2-5, with 8 bases aligning to TRBD2. The junction had 1 base not matched to a gene; V was cut back by 0 bases and J by 3 bases. This CDR3 has 14 amino acids. CDR1 is SGDLS and CDR2 is YYNGEE in the germline V gene. CDR3 bases: TGTGCCAGCAGCGTAGCGGGAGGGGAAGAGACCCAGTACTTC. Translated: CASSVAGGEETQYF.

The chain couples TRBV28 to TRBJ1-2; possibly TRBD1 for D (5 bases). The CDR3 runs to 12 residues. Germline lookup yields CDR1 MDHEN and CDR2 SYDVKM. The V end was cut by 3 bases, the J end by 5 bases, with 7 bases between. CDR3 protein: CASSLSGYGYTF. The CDR3 bases are TGTGCCAGCAGTTTGTCAGGGTATGGCTACACCTTC.

The chain is built from TRBV21-1 and TRBJ1-2. TRBV21-1 is marked as a pseudogene. CDR3 size: 16 residues. CDR3 sequence (DNA): TGTGCCAGCAGCAAAGTGGGCGGGCAGATTAACTATGGCTACACCTTC. Its translation: CASSKVGGQINYGYTF.